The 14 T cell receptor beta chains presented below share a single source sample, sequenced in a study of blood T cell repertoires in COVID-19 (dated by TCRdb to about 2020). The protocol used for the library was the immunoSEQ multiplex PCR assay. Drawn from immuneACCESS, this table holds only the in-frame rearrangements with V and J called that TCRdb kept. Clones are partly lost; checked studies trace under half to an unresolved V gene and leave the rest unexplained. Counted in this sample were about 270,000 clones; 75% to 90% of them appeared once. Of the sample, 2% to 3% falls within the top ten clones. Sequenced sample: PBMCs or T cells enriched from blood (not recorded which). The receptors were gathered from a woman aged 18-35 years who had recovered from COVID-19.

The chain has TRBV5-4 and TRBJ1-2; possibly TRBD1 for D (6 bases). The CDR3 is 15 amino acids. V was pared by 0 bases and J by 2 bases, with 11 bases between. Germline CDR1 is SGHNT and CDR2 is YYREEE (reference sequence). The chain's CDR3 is CASSLVLGANYGYTF. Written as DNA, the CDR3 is TGTGCCAGCAGCTTGGTTCTGGGGGCGAACTATGGCTACACCTTC.

In DNA, the CDR3 is TGCAGCACGGGGGGGGGACCGTCTAGCACAGATACGCAGTATTTT. Its protein product is CSTGGGPSSTDTQYF. The J gene is TRBJ2-3, the V gene TRBV29-1, with TRBD2 matching 8 bases. This CDR3 region has 15 residues. The junction had 10 bases not matched to a gene; V was cut back by 8 bases and J by 0 bases. Germline lookup yields CDR1 SQVTM and CDR2 ANQGSEA.

The CDR3 DNA reads TGTGCCAGTAGTATAGTGGACAGGGCTGCAGAGCCCCAGCATTTT. It encodes CASSIVDRAAEPQHF. The chain combines TRBV19 with TRBJ1-5; 8 bases fit TRBD1. After removal of 1 base from V and 8 bases from J, the junction contained 7 bases not matched to a gene. CDR3 length: 15 amino acids. Looked up from germline, CDR1 is LNHDA and CDR2 is SQIVND (reference sequence). The variable domain in full, completed from reference TRBV19 and TRBJ1-5, reads DGGITQSPKYLFRKEGQNVTLSCEQNLNHDAMYWYRQDPGQGLRLIYYSQIVNDFQKGDIAEGYSVSREKKESFPLTVTSAQKNPTAFYLCASSIVDRAAEPQHFGDGTRLSIL.

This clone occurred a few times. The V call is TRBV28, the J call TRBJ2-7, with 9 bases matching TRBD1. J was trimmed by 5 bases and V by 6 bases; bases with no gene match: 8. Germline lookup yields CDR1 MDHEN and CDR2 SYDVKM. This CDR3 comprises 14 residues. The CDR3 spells CASSTGGAVDEQYF. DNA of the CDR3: TGTGCCAGCAGCACAGGGGGCGCGGTCGACGAGCAGTACTTC.

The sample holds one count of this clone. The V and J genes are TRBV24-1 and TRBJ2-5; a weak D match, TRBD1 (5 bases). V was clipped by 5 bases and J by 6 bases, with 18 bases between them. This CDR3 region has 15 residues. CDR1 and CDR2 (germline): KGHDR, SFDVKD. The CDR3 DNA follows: TGTGCCACCAGTGGAGTCCAGGGAAATTTGAAGACCCAGTACTTC. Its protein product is CATSGVQGNLKTQYF.

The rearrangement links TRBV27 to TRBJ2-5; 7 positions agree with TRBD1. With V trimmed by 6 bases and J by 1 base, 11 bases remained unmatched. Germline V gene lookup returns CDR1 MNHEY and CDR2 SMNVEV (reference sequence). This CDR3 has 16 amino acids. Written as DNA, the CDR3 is TGTGCCAGCAGAGGCACCATGGGACAGATCCAAGAGACCCAGTACTTC. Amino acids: CASRGTMGQIQETQYF.

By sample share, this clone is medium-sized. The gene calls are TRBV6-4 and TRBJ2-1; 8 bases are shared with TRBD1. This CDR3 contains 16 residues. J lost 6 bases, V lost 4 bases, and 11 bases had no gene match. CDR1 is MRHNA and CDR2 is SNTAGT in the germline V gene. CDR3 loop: CASSGIPGGGRNEQFF. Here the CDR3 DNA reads TGTGCCAGCAGTGGTATTCCAGGGGGCGGCCGCAATGAGCAGTTCTTC.

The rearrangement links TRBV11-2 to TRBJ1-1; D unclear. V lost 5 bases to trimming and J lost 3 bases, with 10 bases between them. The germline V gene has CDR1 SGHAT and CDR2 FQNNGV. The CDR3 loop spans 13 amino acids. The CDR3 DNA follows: TGTGCCAGCAGCCCCCACAGACACACTGAAGCTTTCTTT. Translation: CASSPHRHTEAFF.

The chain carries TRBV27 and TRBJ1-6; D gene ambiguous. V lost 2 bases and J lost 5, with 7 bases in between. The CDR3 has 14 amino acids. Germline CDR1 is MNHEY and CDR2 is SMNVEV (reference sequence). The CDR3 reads CASSLGMNNSPLHF. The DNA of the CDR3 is TGTGCCAGCAGTTTAGGCATGAATAATTCACCCCTCCACTTT.

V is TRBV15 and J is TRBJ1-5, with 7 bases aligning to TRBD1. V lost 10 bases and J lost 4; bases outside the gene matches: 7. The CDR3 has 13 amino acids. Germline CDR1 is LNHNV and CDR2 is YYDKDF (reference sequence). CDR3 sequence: CASRQGLNQPQHF. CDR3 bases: TGTGCCAGCCGACAGGGTTTGAATCAGCCCCAGCATTTT.

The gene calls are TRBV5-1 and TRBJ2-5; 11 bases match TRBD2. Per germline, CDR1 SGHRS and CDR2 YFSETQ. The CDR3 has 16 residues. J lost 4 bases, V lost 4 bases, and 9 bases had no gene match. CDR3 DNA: TGCGCCAGCAGCAACTCTCTAGCGGGGGGTGTAGAGACCCAGTACTTC. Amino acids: CASSNSLAGGVETQYF.

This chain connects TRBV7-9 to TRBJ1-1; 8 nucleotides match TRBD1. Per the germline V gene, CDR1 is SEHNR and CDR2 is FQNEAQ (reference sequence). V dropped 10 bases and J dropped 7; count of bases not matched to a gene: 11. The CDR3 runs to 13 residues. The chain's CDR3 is CATGTGGPFEAFF. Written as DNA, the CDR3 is TGTGCCACTGGGACAGGTGGCCCGTTTGAAGCTTTCTTT.

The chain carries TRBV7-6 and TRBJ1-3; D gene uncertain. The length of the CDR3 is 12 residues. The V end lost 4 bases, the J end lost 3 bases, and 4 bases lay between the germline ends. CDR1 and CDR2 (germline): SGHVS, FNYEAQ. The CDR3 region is CASSSGGNTIYF. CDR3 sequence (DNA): TGTGCCAGCAGCTCCGGTGGAAACACCATATATTTT.

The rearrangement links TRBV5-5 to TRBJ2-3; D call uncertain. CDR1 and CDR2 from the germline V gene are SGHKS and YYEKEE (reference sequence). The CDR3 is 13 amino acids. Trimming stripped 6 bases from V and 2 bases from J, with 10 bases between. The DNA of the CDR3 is TGTGCCAGCAACGCGCCCAACACAGATACGCAGTATTTT. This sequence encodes CASNAPNTDTQYF.